This T cell receptor beta chain was sequenced for a study of CD8+ T cells in alopecia areata. Study background: Oral tofacitinib (5 to 10 mg twice daily) was administered to treated patients. Dosing spanned 6 to 18 months on tofacitinib, then 6 months off drug.

Germline V CDR1 and CDR2: SGHVS, FQNEAQ. This CDR3 is built from 13 residues. V was pared by 3 bases and J by 4 bases, with 1 base of the junction left unmatched. Reverse transcribed after extraction, RNA yielded cDNA as the sequencing template. Clones were read by immunoSEQ multiplex PCR, and TCRdb kept only the in-frame ones, dropping some. The table has roughly 97,000 clones, approximately 42% seen once; the top ten hold 1% to 1.5%. Study results and caveats: Alopecia totalis/universalis scalp especially showed more expanded CD8+ clones than normal scalp.

Researchers gathered lesional scalp punch biopsies and peripheral blood from patients with alopecia areata. This clone turned up a few times. Its antigen is not identified. The sample consisted of CD4+ T cells sorted from blood. The chain joins TRBV7-8 to TRBJ1-1; 8 nucleotides agree with TRBD1. The TCR sequence derives from a human donor with alopecia areata. CDR3 bases: TGTGCCAGCAGCTTCAGGGGGCGCACTGAAGCTTTCTTT. Translating gives CASSFRGRTEAFF. The entire variable domain, with the rest obtained from reference TRBV7-8 and TRBJ1-1, is as follows: GAGVSQSPRYKVAKRGQDVALRCDPISGHVSLFWYQQALGQGPEFLTYFQNEAQLDKSGLPSDRFFAERPEGSVSTLKIQRTQQEDSAVYLCASSFRGRTEAFFGQGTRLTVV.